These 6 T cell receptor beta chains were sequenced from one sample in a study of T cells expressing NK-cell markers. TCRdb re-called the 5' RACE reads and shows each CDR3 protein once, DNA omitted. In all, the sample yields about 380,000 distinct CDR3 sequences. The sample was blood T cells: a sorted CD56 or NKG2C T cell subset, CD4+ or CD8+ T cells, or bulk PBMC T cells (not recorded which). Source of these receptors: a man aged 18-69 years in good health.

The chain is built from TRBV21-1 and TRBJ2-7; TCRdb picks TRBD1, but there is no DNA to check that call. TRBV21-1 is reported as a pseudogene. The CDR3 spans 17 residues. The CDR3 here is CASSKKGETIRGYEQYF.

CDR3 residues: CASSRQGLGYGYTF. The chain joins TRBV27 to TRBJ1-2; checking the TCRdb D call of TRBD1 is not possible without DNA. The germline CDR1 and CDR2 sequences are MNHEY and SMNVEV (reference sequence). The CDR3 is made up of 14 amino acids.

This rearrangement joins TRBV5-1 to TRBJ2-3. The V gene's germline CDR1 is SGHRS and CDR2 YFSETQ. CDR3 length: 14 amino acids. CDR3 amino acids: CADKELPSTDTQYF.

V is TRBV7-2 and J is TRBJ1-2; TCRdb selects TRBD1, and the lack of DNA leaves this call unchecked. Per germline, CDR1 SGHTA and CDR2 FQGNSA. This CDR3 is 15 amino acids long. The CDR3 here is CASSLTGTQQYGYTF.

V is TRBV7-9 and J is TRBJ1-2; the TRBD1 assignment by TCRdb is unverifiable without DNA. This CDR3 comprises 14 residues. Per germline, CDR1 SEHNR and CDR2 FQNEAQ (reference sequence). CDR3 protein: CASSLTGTNRVYTF.

This chain joins TRBV11-2 and TRBJ2-7; TCRdb's D gene call, TRBD1, goes unchecked for lack of DNA. Germline values: CDR1 SGHAT, CDR2 FQNNGV. The length of the CDR3 is 17 residues. The CDR3 sequence: CASSRTPPGTGAREQYF.